Below, one TCR beta chain is given with its context. Its specificity is not known. The immunoSEQ assay was v3. Clones were read by immunoSEQ multiplex PCR, and TCRdb kept only the in-frame ones, dropping some. Among about 60,000 clones listed, around 86% were seen once. This sample was taken from a study of TIL therapy for anti-PD-1-resistant metastatic lung cancer. Study-wide results and caveats: Infused TIL clonotypes partially replaced the baseline blood repertoire, then decayed over months.

The V gene's germline CDR1 is SGHRS and CDR2 YFSETQ. There are 16 residues in the CDR3. J gave up 2 bases and V 4 bases, and 5 bases lay outside the gene matches. The time point: pre-treatment sample, taken before nivolumab and TIL therapy. This receptor was identified in a person between 30 and 79 years old with non-small cell lung cancer. Sequenced here: blood, sampled at baseline. The chain joins TRBV5-1 to TRBJ2-2, with 10 bases matching TRBD1. CDR3 nucleotide sequence: TGCGCCAGCAGCATGGGGGACAGGGGAAACACCGGGGAGCTGTTTTTT. It translates to CASSMGDRGNTGELFF.